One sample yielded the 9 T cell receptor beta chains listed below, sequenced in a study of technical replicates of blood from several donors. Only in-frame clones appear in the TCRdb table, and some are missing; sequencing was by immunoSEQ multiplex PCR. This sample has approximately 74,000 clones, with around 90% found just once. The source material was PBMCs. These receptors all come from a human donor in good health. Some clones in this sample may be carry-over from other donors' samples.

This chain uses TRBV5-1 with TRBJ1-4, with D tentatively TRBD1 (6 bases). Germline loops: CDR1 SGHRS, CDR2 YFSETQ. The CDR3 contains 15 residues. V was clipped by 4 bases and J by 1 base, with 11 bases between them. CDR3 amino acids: CASSRLGGTNEKLFF. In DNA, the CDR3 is TGCGCCAGCAGCCGATTAGGGGGAACTAATGAAAAACTGTTTTTT.

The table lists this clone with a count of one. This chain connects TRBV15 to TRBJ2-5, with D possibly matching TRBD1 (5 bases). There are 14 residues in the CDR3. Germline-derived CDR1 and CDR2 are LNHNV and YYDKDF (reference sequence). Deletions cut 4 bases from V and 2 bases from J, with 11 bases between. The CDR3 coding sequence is TGTGCCACCAGCAAAAGACAGAGACAAGAGACCCAGTACTTC. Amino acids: CATSKRQRQETQYF.

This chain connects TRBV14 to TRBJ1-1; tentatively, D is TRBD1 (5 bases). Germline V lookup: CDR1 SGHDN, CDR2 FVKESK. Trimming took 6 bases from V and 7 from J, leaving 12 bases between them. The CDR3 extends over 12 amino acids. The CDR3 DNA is TGTGCCAGCAGTCTAATCCAGGGTGAAGCTTTCTTT. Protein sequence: CASSLIQGEAFF.

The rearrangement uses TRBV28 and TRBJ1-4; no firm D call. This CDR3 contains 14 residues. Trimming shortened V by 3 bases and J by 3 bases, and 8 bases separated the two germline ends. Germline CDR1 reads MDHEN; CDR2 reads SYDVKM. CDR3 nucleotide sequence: TGTGCCAGCAGTTTGTGGTCAGCTAATGAAAAACTGTTTTTT. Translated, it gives CASSLWSANEKLFF.

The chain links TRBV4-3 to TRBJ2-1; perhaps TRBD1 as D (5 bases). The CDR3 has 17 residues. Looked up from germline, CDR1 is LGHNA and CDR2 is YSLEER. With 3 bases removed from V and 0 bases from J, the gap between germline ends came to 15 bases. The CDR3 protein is CASSQSLTASSYNEQFF. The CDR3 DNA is TGCGCCAGCAGCCAGAGTTTGACAGCCAGCTCCTACAATGAGCAGTTCTTC.

CDR3 protein: CASSPLRAGPKRNEQFF. The CDR3 DNA reads TGTGCCAGCAGTCCCCTTAGAGCGGGCCCTAAGCGAAATGAGCAGTTCTTC. This rearrangement joins TRBV27 to TRBJ2-1; D is perhaps TRBD2 (6 bases). V was clipped by 5 bases and J by 7 bases, with 24 bases between them. Per germline, CDR1 MNHEY and CDR2 SMNVEV (reference sequence). The CDR3 length is 17 residues.

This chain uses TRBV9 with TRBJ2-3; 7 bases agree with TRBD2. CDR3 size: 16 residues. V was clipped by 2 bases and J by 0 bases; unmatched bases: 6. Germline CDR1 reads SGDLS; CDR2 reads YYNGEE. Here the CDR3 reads CASSVTSGDSTDTQYF. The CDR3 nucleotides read TGTGCCAGCAGCGTCACAAGCGGGGACAGCACAGATACGCAGTATTTT.

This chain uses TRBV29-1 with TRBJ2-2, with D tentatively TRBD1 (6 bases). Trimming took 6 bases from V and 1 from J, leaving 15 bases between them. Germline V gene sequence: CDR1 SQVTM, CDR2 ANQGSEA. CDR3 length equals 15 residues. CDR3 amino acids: CSVVTRDKNTGELFF. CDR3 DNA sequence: TGCAGCGTCGTGACCCGGGACAAGAACACCGGGGAGCTGTTTTTT.

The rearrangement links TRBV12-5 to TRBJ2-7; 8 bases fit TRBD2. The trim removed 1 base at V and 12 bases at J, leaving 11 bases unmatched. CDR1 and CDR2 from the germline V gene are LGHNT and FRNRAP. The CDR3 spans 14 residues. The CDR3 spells CASGLAPGGSVRYF. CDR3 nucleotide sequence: TGTGCTAGTGGTTTGGCCCCGGGAGGGAGTGTACGGTACTTC. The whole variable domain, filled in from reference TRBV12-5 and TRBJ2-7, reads DARVTQTPRHKVTEMGQEVTMRCQPILGHNTVFWYRQTMMQGLELLAYFRNRAPLDDSGMPKDRFSAEMPDATLATLKIQPSEPRDSAVYFCASGLAPGGSVRYFGPGTRLTVT.